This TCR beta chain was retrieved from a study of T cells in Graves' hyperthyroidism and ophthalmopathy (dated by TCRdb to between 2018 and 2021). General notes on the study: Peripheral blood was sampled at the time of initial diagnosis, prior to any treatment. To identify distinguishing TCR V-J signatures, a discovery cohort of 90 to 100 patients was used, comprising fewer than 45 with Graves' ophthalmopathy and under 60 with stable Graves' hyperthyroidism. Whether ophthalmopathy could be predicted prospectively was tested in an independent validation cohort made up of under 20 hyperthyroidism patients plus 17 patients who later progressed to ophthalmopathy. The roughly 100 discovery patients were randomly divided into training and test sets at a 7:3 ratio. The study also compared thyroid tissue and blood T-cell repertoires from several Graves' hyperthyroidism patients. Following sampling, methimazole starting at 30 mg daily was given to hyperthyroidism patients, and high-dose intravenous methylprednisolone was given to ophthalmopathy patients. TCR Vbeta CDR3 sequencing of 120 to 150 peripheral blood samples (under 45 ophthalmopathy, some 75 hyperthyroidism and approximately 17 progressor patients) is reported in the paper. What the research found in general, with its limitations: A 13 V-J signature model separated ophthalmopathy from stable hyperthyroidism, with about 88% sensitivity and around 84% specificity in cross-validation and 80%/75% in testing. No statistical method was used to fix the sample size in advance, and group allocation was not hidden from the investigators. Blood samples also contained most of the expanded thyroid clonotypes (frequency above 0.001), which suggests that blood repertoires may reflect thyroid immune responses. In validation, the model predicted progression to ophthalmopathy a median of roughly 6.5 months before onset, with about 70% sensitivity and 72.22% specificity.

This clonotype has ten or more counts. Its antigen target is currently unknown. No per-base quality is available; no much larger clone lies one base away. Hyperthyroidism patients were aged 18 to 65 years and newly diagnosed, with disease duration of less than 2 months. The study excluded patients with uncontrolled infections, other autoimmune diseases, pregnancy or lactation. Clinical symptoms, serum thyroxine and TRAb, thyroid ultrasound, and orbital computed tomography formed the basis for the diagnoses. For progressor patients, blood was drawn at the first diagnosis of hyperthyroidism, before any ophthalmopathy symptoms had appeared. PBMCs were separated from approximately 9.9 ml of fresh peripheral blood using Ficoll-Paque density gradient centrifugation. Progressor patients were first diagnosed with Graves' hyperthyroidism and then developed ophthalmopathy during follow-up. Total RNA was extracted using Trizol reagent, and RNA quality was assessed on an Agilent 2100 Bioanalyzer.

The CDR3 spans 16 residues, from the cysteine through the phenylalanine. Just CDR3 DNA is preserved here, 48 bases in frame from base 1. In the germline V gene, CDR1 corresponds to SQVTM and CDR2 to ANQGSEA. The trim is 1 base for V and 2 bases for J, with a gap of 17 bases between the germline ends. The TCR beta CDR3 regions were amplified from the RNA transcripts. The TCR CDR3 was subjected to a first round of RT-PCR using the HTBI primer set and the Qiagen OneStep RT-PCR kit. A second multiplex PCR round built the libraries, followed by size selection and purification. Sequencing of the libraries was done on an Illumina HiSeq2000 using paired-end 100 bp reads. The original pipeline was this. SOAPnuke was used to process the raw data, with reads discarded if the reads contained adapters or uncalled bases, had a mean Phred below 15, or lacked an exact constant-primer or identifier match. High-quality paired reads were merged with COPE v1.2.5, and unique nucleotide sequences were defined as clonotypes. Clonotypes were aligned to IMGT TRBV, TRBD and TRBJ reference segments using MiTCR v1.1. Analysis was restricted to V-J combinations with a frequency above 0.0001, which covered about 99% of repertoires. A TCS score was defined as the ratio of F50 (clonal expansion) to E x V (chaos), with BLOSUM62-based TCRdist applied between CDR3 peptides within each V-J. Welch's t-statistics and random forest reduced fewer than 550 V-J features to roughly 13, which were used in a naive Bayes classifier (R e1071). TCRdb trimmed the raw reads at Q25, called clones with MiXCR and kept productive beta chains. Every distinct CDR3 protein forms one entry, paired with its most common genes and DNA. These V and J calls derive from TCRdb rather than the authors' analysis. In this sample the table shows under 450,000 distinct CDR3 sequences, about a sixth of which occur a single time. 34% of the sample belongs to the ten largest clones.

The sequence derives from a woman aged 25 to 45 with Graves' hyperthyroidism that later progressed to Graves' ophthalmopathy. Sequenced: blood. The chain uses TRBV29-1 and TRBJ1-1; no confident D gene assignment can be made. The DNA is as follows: TGCAGCGTTGAAGTAGCCCGGGGTTTGGGCAACACTGAAGCTTTCTTT. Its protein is CSVEVARGLGNTEAFF. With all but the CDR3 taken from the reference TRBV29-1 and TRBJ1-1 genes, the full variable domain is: SAVISQKPSRDICQRGTSLTIQCQVDSQVTMMFWYRQQPGQSLTLIATANQGSEATYESGFVIDKFPISRPNLTFSTLTVSNMSPEDSSIYLCSVEVARGLGNTEAFFGQGTRLTVV.